A selection of T cell receptor beta chains follows, all from one sample in a study of CD8 T cells in ankylosing spondylitis. MiXCR, applied by TCRdb to the 5' RACE reads, yields one record per CDR3 protein. Among around 150,000 distinct CDR3 sequences listed, roughly 10% were seen once. The sample comprised blood, either unsorted or a sorted T cell fraction (not recorded which). These receptor sequences come from a female donor with ankylosing spondylitis or in good health (not recorded which). Each CDR3 is given with its conserved first and last residue. D genes are given only for firm matches. Size tells how often a clone was seen (once, few, many) or the class of an expanded clone, and some rows leave it out.

d_gene,abundance,j_gene,len,v_gene,CDR3aa,CDR3nt
-,many,TRBJ1-5,13,TRBV20-1,CSAPGPPYQPQHF,TGCAGTGCGCCGGGACCTCCCTATCAGCCCCAGCATTTT
-,many,TRBJ1-5,15,TRBV15,CATSRQGYSNQPQHF,TGTGCCACCAGCAGACAGGGGTATAGCAATCAGCCCCAGCATTTT
TRBD1,many,TRBJ1-5,12,TRBV20-1,CSAHRGNQPQHF,TGCAGTGCCCACAGGGGAAACCAGCCCCAGCATTTT
-,many,TRBJ1-1,13,TRBV5-1,CAISLDGNTEAFF,TGCGCCATCAGCTTGGACGGTAACACTGAAGCTTTCTTT
-,many,TRBJ1-4,15,TRBV20-1,CSARPPGATNEKLFF,TGCAGTGCTAGGCCACCCGGAGCAACTAATGAAAAACTGTTTTTT
TRBD1,-,TRBJ2-2,16,TRBV6-1,CASSGPQGQYTGELFF,TGTGCCAGCAGTGGACCCCAGGGACAGTACACCGGGGAGCTGTTTTTT
TRBD2,many,TRBJ2-7,14,TRBV12-3/TRBV12-4,CASSFSGSTYEQYF,TGTGCCAGCAGTTTTAGCGGGAGCACCTACGAGCAGTACTTC
-,many,TRBJ2-7,13,TRBV7-2,CASSLKTGYEQYF,TGTGCCAGCAGCTTAAAGACGGGGTACGAGCAGTACTTC
-,many,TRBJ2-7,13,TRBV29-1,CSVEVQNSYEQYF,TGCAGCGTTGAGGTACAGAACTCCTACGAGCAGTACTTC
-,many,TRBJ2-3,17,TRBV7-2,CASSLKKGSLTADTQYF,TGTGCCAGCAGCTTAAAGAAGGGATCATTAACCGCAGATACGCAGTATTTT
-,-,TRBJ1-2,11,TRBV2,CARREFYGYTF,TGTGCCAGGAGAGAATTCTATGGCTACACCTTC
TRBD2,many,TRBJ2-3,14,TRBV5-1,CASSRTSGADTQYF,TGCGCCAGCAGCCGGACTAGCGGGGCAGATACGCAGTATTTT
TRBD1,many,TRBJ2-1,15,TRBV6-1,CASSPDRARRNEQFF,TGTGCCAGCAGCCCGGACAGGGCCCGGAGGAATGAGCAGTTCTTC
-,many,TRBJ2-3,11,TRBV20-1,CSASPEGAQYF,TGCAGTGCTAGTCCGGAGGGTGCGCAGTATTTT
-,-,TRBJ2-3,17,TRBV7-6,CASSLVDPGGITDTQYF,TGTGCCAGCAGCTTAGTGGACCCAGGGGGGATCACAGATACGCAGTATTTT
-,few,TRBJ1-2,12,TRBV29-1,CSPEVEGYGYTF,TGCAGCCCTGAGGTGGAGGGCTATGGCTACACCTTC
-,-,TRBJ2-7,12,TRBV20-1,CSASLVDGEQHF,TGCAGTGCCAGCCTCGTTGATGGCGAGCAGCACTTC
TRBD1,many,TRBJ1-1,15,TRBV9,CASSAEQDRATEAFF,TGTGCCAGCAGCGCCGAACAGGACAGGGCCACTGAAGCTTTCTTT
-,many,TRBJ2-7,14,TRBV18,CASSPPGLGLWQYF,TGTGCCAGCTCACCTCCGGGACTGGGGCTTTGGCAGTACTTC
-,few,TRBJ2-1,15,TRBV5-1,CASSPSAGKNNEQFF,TGCGCCAGCAGCCCCTCGGCAGGCAAAAACAATGAGCAGTTCTTC
-,many,TRBJ1-1,11,TRBV30,CAWIGYTEAFF,TGTGCCTGGATCGGCTACACTGAAGCTTTCTTT
-,many,TRBJ1-3,14,TRBV20-1,CSASRFVSGNTIYF,TGCAGTGCTAGTCGGTTTGTCTCTGGAAACACCATATATTTT
-,many,TRBJ1-1,13,TRBV27,CASINWGASEAFF,TGTGCCAGCATCAACTGGGGCGCTTCTGAAGCTTTCTTT
-,-,TRBJ2-2,17,TRBV7-8,CASSLERPAINTGELFF,TGTGCCAGCAGCTTAGAGAGGCCAGCGATAAACACCGGGGAGCTGTTTTTT
TRBD2,few,TRBJ2-1,15,TRBV7-6,CASSLVLAGSDEQFF,TGTGCCAGCAGCTTAGTCCTAGCGGGGTCAGATGAGCAGTTCTTC
-,many,TRBJ2-1,14,TRBV2,CASRTRPSYNEQFF,TGTGCCAGCAGGACTAGGCCCTCCTACAATGAGCAGTTCTTC
-,many,TRBJ2-5,11,TRBV3-1,CASSQETPQYF,TGTGCCAGCAGCCAAGAGACTCCGCAGTACTTC
-,many,TRBJ2-1,13,TRBV12-3/TRBV12-4,CASSRGGLKEQFF,TGTGCCAGCAGCCGAGGAGGGCTAAAAGAGCAGTTCTTC
-,many,TRBJ2-3,14,TRBV11-3,CASSFTGVTDTQYF,TGTGCCAGCAGCTTTACGGGAGTGACAGATACGCAGTATTTT
-,many,TRBJ1-2,15,TRBV20-1,CSAEWATGLEYGYTF,TGCAGTGCTGAATGGGCGACAGGCCTAGAATATGGCTACACCTTC
TRBD1,-,TRBJ1-4,15,TRBV2,CASRAGRGIFEKLFF,TGTGCCAGCAGAGCCGGCAGGGGGATTTTTGAAAAACTGTTTTTT
-,many,TRBJ1-4,13,TRBV19,CASTPDTNEKLFF,TGTGCCAGTACCCCGGACACTAATGAAAAACTGTTTTTT
TRBD1,-,TRBJ2-3,14,TRBV24-1,CATRDREPTDTQYF,TGTGCCACCCGGGACAGGGAGCCCACAGATACGCAGTATTTT
TRBD2,many,TRBJ2-7,16,TRBV28,CASRTAAGGPTYEQYF,TGTGCCAGCAGAACGGCCGCGGGGGGCCCTACCTACGAGCAGTACTTC
-,many,TRBJ2-2,13,TRBV2,CASRRGNTGELFF,TGTGCCAGTAGGCGGGGGAACACCGGGGAGCTGTTTTTT
-,-,TRBJ2-7,14,TRBV20-1,CSARDLGGGYEQYF,TGCAGTGCTAGAGATCTGGGAGGGGGGTACGAGCAGTACTTC
-,many,TRBJ1-2,11,TRBV29-1,CSLDGNYGYTF,TGCAGCCTAGACGGAAACTATGGCTACACCTTC
TRBD1,few,TRBJ1-2,12,TRBV5-1,CASSFTDRGDHF,TGCGCCAGCAGCTTTACTGACAGGGGGGACCACTTC
-,many,TRBJ2-2,14,TRBV5-1,CASSPGLNTGELFF,TGCGCCAGCAGCCCGGGACTTAACACCGGGGAGCTGTTTTTT
-,many,TRBJ2-5,11,TRBV3-1,CASSHRETQYF,TGTGCCAGCAGCCACCGGGAAACCCAGTACTTC
TRBD1,-,TRBJ2-7,14,TRBV5-6,CASSSLGTVYEQYF,TGTGCCAGCAGCTCCCTAGGGACAGTCTACGAGCAGTACTTC
-,many,TRBJ2-3,14,TRBV12-3/TRBV12-4,CASSLDPGPNTQYF,TGTGCCAGCAGTTTAGACCCCGGCCCCAATACGCAGTATTTT
-,many,TRBJ2-1,16,TRBV5-1,CASSSSGNALGNEQFF,TGCGCCAGCAGCTCCTCCGGGAATGCTTTGGGGAATGAGCAGTTCTTC
-,-,TRBJ2-7,12,TRBV5-1,CASGAESYEQYF,TGCGCCAGCGGAGCAGAATCCTACGAGCAGTACTTC
-,many,TRBJ1-1,13,TRBV5-1,CASSGGSDTEAFF,TGCGCCAGCAGTGGAGGGAGTGACACTGAAGCTTTCTTT
-,many,TRBJ1-5,12,TRBV20-1,CSARGGNQPQHF,TGCAGTGCTAGAGGGGGCAATCAGCCCCAGCATTTT
TRBD2,many,TRBJ2-4,14,TRBV25-1,CASSASGGKNIQYF,TGTGCCAGCAGCGCTAGCGGGGGAAAAAACATTCAGTACTTC
-,many,TRBJ2-4,12,TRBV12-3/TRBV12-4,CASSLVRNIQYF,TGTGCCAGCAGTTTGGTTAGAAACATTCAGTACTTC
-,many,TRBJ2-1,15,TRBV20-1,CSARPLHEGYNEQFF,TGCAGTGCTAGACCCTTACACGAGGGCTACAATGAGCAGTTCTTC
TRBD1,-,TRBJ1-2,16,TRBV3-1,CASSQARGTGGYGYTF,TGTGCCAGCAGCCAAGCTAGGGGAACAGGGGGCTATGGCTACACCTTC
-,many,TRBJ2-1,12,TRBV3-1,CASSQGPTVEFF,TGTGCCAGCAGCCAAGGTCCCACGGTGGAGTTCTTC
TRBD2,many,TRBJ2-1,16,TRBV20-1,CSASPLFAGGPGEQFF,TGCAGTGCTAGCCCCCTCTTCGCGGGAGGGCCGGGTGAGCAGTTCTTC
-,many,TRBJ2-5,14,TRBV20-1,CSARGRVAGETQYF,TGCAGTGCTAGAGGCCGGGTAGCTGGTGAGACCCAGTACTTC
-,many,TRBJ2-7,14,TRBV28,CASRGQGEAYEQYF,TGTGCCAGCCGTGGGCAGGGCGAAGCCTACGAGCAGTACTTC
-,many,TRBJ2-2,15,TRBV7-3,CASSIGSRETGELFF,TGTGCCAGCAGCATCGGCAGCCGAGAGACCGGGGAGCTGTTTTTT
-,-,TRBJ1-2,13,TRBV29-1,CGVEAAGPRSYTF,TGCGGCGTTGAAGCGGCAGGGCCTAGGAGCTACACCTTC
TRBD2,many,TRBJ2-3,15,TRBV5-1,CASSLELAGADTQYF,TGCGCCAGCAGCTTGGAGCTAGCGGGAGCAGATACGCAGTATTTT